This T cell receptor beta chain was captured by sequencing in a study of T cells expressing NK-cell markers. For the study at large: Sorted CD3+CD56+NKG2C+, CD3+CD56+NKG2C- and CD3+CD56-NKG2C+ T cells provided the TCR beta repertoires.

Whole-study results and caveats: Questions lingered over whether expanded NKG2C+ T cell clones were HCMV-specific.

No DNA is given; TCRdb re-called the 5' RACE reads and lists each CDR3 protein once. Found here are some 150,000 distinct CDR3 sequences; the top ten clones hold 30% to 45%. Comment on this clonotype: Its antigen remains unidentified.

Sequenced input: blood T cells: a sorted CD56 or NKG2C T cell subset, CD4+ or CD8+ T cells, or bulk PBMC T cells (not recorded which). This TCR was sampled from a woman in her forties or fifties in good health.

CDR3 in amino acids: CASSPSGRAWGNEQFF. This chain uses TRBV4-1 with TRBJ2-1; TCRdb's D call of TRBD2 is untestable without DNA. This CDR3 has 16 amino acids. Germline V gives CDR1 MGHRA, CDR2 YSYEKL.